The 26 T cell receptor beta chains reported below all come from one sample, sequenced in a study of OX40 agonist ivuxolimab in advanced cancers. Libraries were prepared by immunoSEQ multiplex PCR; TCRdb keeps only in-frame clonotypes and omits some of them. Of some 83,000 clones listed, approximately 89% are singletons. This material consisted of CD4+ or CD8+ T cells sorted from blood, taken in a trial of the OX40 agonist ivuxolimab. All receptors derive from an adult with an advanced solid tumor such as melanoma, head and neck, liver or kidney cancer.

The gene calls are TRBV5-1 and TRBJ2-5, with 7 bases identical to TRBD2. The length of the CDR3 is 15 residues. Germline V CDR1 and CDR2: SGHRS, YFSETQ. V lost 1 base to trimming and J lost 5 bases; unmatched junction nucleotides: 8. The CDR3, as DNA: TGCGCCAGCAGCTTGCTAGGGGAGGGCCACGAGACCCAGTACTTC. Translating gives CASSLLGEGHETQYF.

J is TRBJ2-7 and V is TRBV30, with 8 bases that match TRBD2. Trimming removed 2 bases from V and 1 base from J; junction bases left unmatched: 7. The CDR3 covers 15 residues. CDR1 is GTSNPN and CDR2 is SVGIG in the germline V gene (reference sequence). CDR3 coding DNA: TGTGCCTGGAGTCCGGGGGGGGTACGTTCCTACGAGCAGTACTTC. This codes for CAWSPGGVRSYEQYF. The full variable domain, completed using reference TRBV30 and TRBJ2-7, is SQTIHQWPATLVQPVGSPLSLECTVEGTSNPNLYWYRQAAGRGLQLLFYSVGIGQISSEVPQNLSASRPQDRQFILSSKKLLLSDSGFYLCAWSPGGVRSYEQYFGPGTRLTVT.

In DNA form, the CDR3 reads TGTGCCATCAGTGACCAAACCGGGGAGCTGTTTTTT. This sequence encodes CAISDQTGELFF. The chain uses TRBV10-3 and TRBJ2-2, with D unresolved. The CDR3 is 12 amino acids. Germline V gene sequence: CDR1 ENHRY, CDR2 SYGVKD. The germline V and J ends were trimmed by 3 bases and 5 bases, with 4 bases remaining between them.

This clone was observed a handful of times. The V and J genes are TRBV4-1 and TRBJ1-5; D call uncertain. Germline CDR1 and CDR2: MGHRA and YSYEKL. V lost 3 bases, J lost 0 bases, and 9 bases lay in between. This CDR3 spans 15 amino acids. In nucleotides, the CDR3 is TGCGCCAGCAGCCAGCTAGCAGATAGCAATCAGCCCCAGCATTTT. Translated: CASSQLADSNQPQHF.

The CDR3 reads CASSPPGLASSYNEQFF. The CDR3 nucleotides read TGTGCCAGCAGCCCACCTGGGCTCGCTAGCTCCTACAATGAGCAGTTCTTC. This chain connects TRBV4-2 to TRBJ2-1; D is unresolved. Germline V gene data show CDR1 as LGHNA and CDR2 as YNFKEQ. This CDR3 contains 17 residues. V was pared by 4 bases and J by 0 bases, with 16 bases between.

The chain links TRBV28 to TRBJ1-1; D is ambiguous. V lost 5 bases and J 5 bases, leaving 15 bases between the germline ends. In germline, CDR1 is MDHEN, CDR2 SYDVKM. The CDR3 spans 14 residues. CDR3 loop: CASSPALAGTEAFF. The CDR3 DNA reads as TGTGCCAGCAGTCCCGCGTTGGCTGGTACTGAAGCTTTCTTT.

On this clone itself: The junction departs from germline at one end; a sequencing error may be responsible. The chain combines TRBV20-1 with TRBJ2-7; TRBD2 agrees at 8 bases. The CDR3 is 11 amino acids. Germline lookup yields CDR1 DFQATT and CDR2 SNEGSKA (reference sequence). The CDR3 here is CSAGSGGSRHF. In nucleotides, the CDR3 is TGCAGTGCTGGGAGCGGGGGCTCACGCCACTTC.

The V gene is TRBV7-9, the J gene TRBJ1-2, with D possibly TRBD1 on 5 matching bases. With 1 base removed from V and 4 bases from J, the gap between germline ends came to 10 bases. CDR1 is SEHNR and CDR2 is FQNEAQ in the germline V gene (reference sequence). There are 14 residues in the CDR3. CDR3 sequence: CASSLGQSSYGYTF. Written as DNA, the CDR3 is TGTGCCAGCAGCTTAGGACAGTCTTCCTATGGCTACACCTTC.

The gene calls are TRBV7-9 and TRBJ1-2, with D tentatively TRBD1 (5 bases). The ends were cut back, 5 bases at V and 2 bases at J, with 18 bases in the middle. Germline-derived CDR1 and CDR2 are SEHNR and FQNEAQ (reference sequence). The CDR3 extends over 16 amino acids. The CDR3, as DNA: TGTGCCAGCAGCCTAACTCATGGGACCGCGAACTATGGCTACACCTTC. Encoded protein: CASSLTHGTANYGYTF.

The J gene is TRBJ1-2, the V gene TRBV2, with D maybe TRBD1 (6 bases). The ends were cut back, 5 bases at V and 7 bases at J, with 14 bases in the middle. CDR1 and CDR2 (germline): SNHLY, FYNNEI. The CDR3 is 13 residues long. CDR3 protein: CASSKDRIGGYTF. Here the CDR3 DNA reads TGTGCCAGCAGTAAGGACAGAATTGGTGGCTACACCTTC.

This chain connects TRBV9 to TRBJ2-3; no firm D call. The length of the CDR3 is 14 residues. Trimming pared 6 bases from V and 1 base from J, leaving 12 bases between. CDR1 and CDR2 from the germline V gene are SGDLS and YYNGEE. DNA of the CDR3: TGTGCCAGCAACCTAGATGGGGGCACAGATACGCAGTATTTT. It translates to CASNLDGGTDTQYF.

The chain couples TRBV7-9 to TRBJ1-1; D uncertain. Trimming removed 5 bases at V and 1 base at J, with 11 bases between. The CDR3 extends over 14 amino acids. Per germline, CDR1 SEHNR and CDR2 FQNEAQ (reference sequence). CDR3 residues: CASSQFSENTEAFF. The CDR3 nucleotides are TGTGCCAGCAGCCAGTTTTCGGAGAACACTGAAGCTTTCTTT.

This rearrangement joins TRBV2 to TRBJ1-3; 8 bases are a match to TRBD1. Germline CDR1 and CDR2: SNHLY and FYNNEI. V was pared by 2 bases and J by 3 bases, with 3 bases of the junction left unmatched. The CDR3 extends over 15 amino acids. The CDR3 protein is CASSEQGALGNTIYF. CDR3 bases: TGTGCCAGCAGTGAACAGGGGGCGCTTGGAAACACCATATATTTT.

V usage is TRBV2 and J usage is TRBJ1-6; 10 bases map to TRBD1. This CDR3 has 16 residues. V lost 7 bases to trimming and J lost 7 bases; unmatched junction nucleotides: 10. CDR1 and CDR2 (germline): SNHLY, FYNNEI. The CDR3, as DNA: TGTGCCAGCACCTTCCTGGGGACAGGGGAGAATTCACCCCTCCACTTT. This encodes CASTFLGTGENSPLHF.

This chain connects TRBV5-1 to TRBJ2-2; 11 bases line up with TRBD2. The germline gives CDR1 SGHRS, CDR2 YFSETQ. V lost 4 bases and J lost 1; bases outside the gene matches: 3. This CDR3 has 16 amino acids. CDR3 sequence (DNA): TGCGCCAGCAGCAGGGGGACTAGCGGGAACACCGGGGAGCTGTTTTTT. Encoded protein: CASSRGTSGNTGELFF.

The rearrangement links TRBV28 to TRBJ2-7, with D unclear. Germline CDR1 MDHEN, CDR2 SYDVKM. The CDR3 covers 12 residues. Trimming pared 5 bases from V and 3 bases from J, leaving 8 bases between. DNA for the CDR3: TGTGCCAGCAGTAAGCAGGTCTACGAGCAGTACTTC. It yields the protein CASSKQVYEQYF.

The chain carries TRBV4-2 and TRBJ2-5; 12 bases match TRBD2. V lost 0 bases and J lost 5; bases outside the gene matches: 7. CDR3 length equals 17 residues. Germline V CDR1 and CDR2: LGHNA, YNFKEQ. The CDR3 region has the DNA TGTGCCAGCAGCCAAGATCGGGCTAGCGGGGGGGTGGAGACCCAGTACTTC. Amino acid sequence: CASSQDRASGGVETQYF.

The J gene is TRBJ2-7, the V gene TRBV27; weak D call: TRBD1 (6 bases). The CDR3 length is 14 residues. In germline, CDR1 is MNHEY, CDR2 SMNVEV (reference sequence). With 3 bases removed from V and 5 bases from J, the gap between germline ends came to 14 bases. Here the CDR3 reads CASSLNRAANEQYF. The DNA for the CDR3 is TGTGCCAGCAGTTTGAACAGGGCCGCGAACGAGCAGTACTTC.

This sequence joins TRBV5-1 and TRBJ2-2; 14 bases map to TRBD2. The germline V gene has CDR1 SGHRS and CDR2 YFSETQ. With 0 bases clipped from V and 0 bases from J, the junction kept 7 bases outside the gene matches. The CDR3 is 20 amino acids. The CDR3 is CASSLEGTSGRPTNTGELFF. The DNA for the CDR3 is TGCGCCAGCAGCTTGGAAGGGACTAGCGGGAGACCGACGAACACCGGGGAGCTGTTTTTT.

The chain has TRBV6-1 and TRBJ2-3; D unresolved. The V end was cut by 2 bases, the J end by 6 bases, with 15 bases between. This CDR3 region has 15 residues. From germline, CDR1 is MNHNS and CDR2 SASEGT. The CDR3 nucleotides are TGTGCCAGCAGTGAATCCAGACACCTGGGGGATACGCAGTATTTT. This sequence encodes CASSESRHLGDTQYF.

V and J are TRBV7-9 and TRBJ1-2, with D unclear. V was cut by 3 bases and J by 8 bases, with 10 bases left in between. The V gene's germline CDR1 is SEHNR and CDR2 FQNEAQ (reference sequence). CDR3 size: 12 residues. CDR3 nucleotides: TGTGCCAGCAGCTTTGTTACATCCGGCTACACCTTC. This translates into CASSFVTSGYTF.

The V and J genes are TRBV6-5 and TRBJ1-1, with D tentatively TRBD1 (5 bases). Germline V lookup: CDR1 MNHEY, CDR2 SVGAGI. V was trimmed by 0 bases and J by 4 bases, leaving 6 bases between them. This CDR3 contains 13 residues. The CDR3 protein is CASSYSGVTEAFF. The CDR3 DNA reads TGTGCCAGCAGTTACTCGGGGGTCACTGAAGCTTTCTTT.

The chain recombines TRBV28 with TRBJ2-3; 13 bases map to TRBD2. The CDR3 totals 19 residues. V lost 0 bases to trimming and J lost 1 base; unmatched junction nucleotides: 7. The germline CDR1 and CDR2 sequences are MDHEN and SYDVKM. This chain's CDR3 is CASSLWGLAGSDRTDTQYF. The DNA for the CDR3 is TGTGCCAGCAGTTTATGGGGACTAGCGGGATCGGACCGCACAGATACGCAGTATTTT.

Concerning this clone itself: The same CDR3 is also encoded by other DNA sequences in this sample. J is TRBJ2-5 and V is TRBV5-1; 8 positions match TRBD1. With V trimmed by 4 bases and J by 1 base, 3 bases remained unmatched. The CDR3 consists of 14 residues. Germline-derived CDR1 and CDR2 are SGHRS and YFSETQ. The CDR3 DNA follows: TGCGCCAGCAGCGCGGGGACAGGCCAAGAGACCCAGTACTTC. The encoded protein is CASSAGTGQETQYF.

The chain links TRBV11-3 to TRBJ2-1; 8 bases are shared with TRBD1. The trim removed 6 bases at V and 6 bases at J, leaving 10 bases unmatched. This CDR3 region has 15 residues. Germline V gene sequence: CDR1 SGHNT, CDR2 YENEEA. The CDR3 sequence is CASSSGTGDSNEQFF. CDR3 nucleotide sequence: TGTGCCAGCAGTTCCGGGACAGGCGACTCCAATGAGCAGTTCTTC.

V gene TRBV19 combines with J gene TRBJ1-2; 8 nucleotides align to TRBD1. Germline V CDR1 and CDR2: LNHDA, SQIVND (reference sequence). The trim removed 5 bases at V and 6 bases at J, leaving 5 bases unmatched. CDR3 length equals 13 residues. The CDR3 protein is CASSQGAHNGYTF. CDR3 nucleotides: TGTGCCAGTAGTCAGGGGGCGCATAATGGCTACACCTTC. Drawing the rest from reference TRBV19 and TRBJ1-2, the complete variable domain is DGGITQSPKYLFRKEGQNVTLSCEQNLNHDAMYWYRQDPGQGLRLIYYSQIVNDFQKGDIAEGYSVSREKKESFPLTVTSAQKNPTAFYLCASSQGAHNGYTFGSGTRLTVV.